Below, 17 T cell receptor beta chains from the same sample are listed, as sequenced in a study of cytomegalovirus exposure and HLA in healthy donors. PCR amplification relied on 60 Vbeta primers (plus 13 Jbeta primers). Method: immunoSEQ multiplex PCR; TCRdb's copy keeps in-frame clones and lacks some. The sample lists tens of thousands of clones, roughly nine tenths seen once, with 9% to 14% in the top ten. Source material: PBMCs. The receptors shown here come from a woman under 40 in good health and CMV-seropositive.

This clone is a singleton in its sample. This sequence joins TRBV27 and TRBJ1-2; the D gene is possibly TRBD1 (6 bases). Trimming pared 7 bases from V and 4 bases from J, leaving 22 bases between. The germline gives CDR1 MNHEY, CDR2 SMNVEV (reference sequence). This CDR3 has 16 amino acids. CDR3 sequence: CASTKHSTGAFYGYTF. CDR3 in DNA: TGTGCCAGCACCAAACATTCGACAGGCGCCTTCTATGGCTACACCTTC.

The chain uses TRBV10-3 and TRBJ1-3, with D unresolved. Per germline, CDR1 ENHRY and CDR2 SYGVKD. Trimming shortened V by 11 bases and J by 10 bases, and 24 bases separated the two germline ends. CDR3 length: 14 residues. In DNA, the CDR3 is TGTGCCGTGAGCAGCGGCACGCAATCTGGTACCATATATTTT. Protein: CAVSSGTQSGTIYF.

Here the CDR3 reads CASSPGLAGTPEQFF. The CDR3 bases are TGCGCCAGCAGCCCTGGACTAGCGGGGACCCCGGAGCAGTTCTTC. The chain joins TRBV5-1 to TRBJ2-1; 12 nucleotides match TRBD2. Germline V gene lookup returns CDR1 SGHRS and CDR2 YFSETQ. CDR3 length: 15 amino acids. The trim removed 4 bases at V and 10 bases at J, leaving 9 bases unmatched.

The CDR3 sequence is CASSSGGAALAKNIQYF. The CDR3 DNA sequence: TGTGCCAGCAGCTCAGGCGGGGCAGCCCTAGCCAAAAACATTCAGTACTTC. This chain connects TRBV11-2 to TRBJ2-4; TRBD2 might be the D (6 bases). The V end was cut by 4 bases, the J end by 0 bases, with 16 bases between. There are 17 residues in the CDR3. Germline assignment: CDR1 SGHAT and CDR2 FQNNGV.

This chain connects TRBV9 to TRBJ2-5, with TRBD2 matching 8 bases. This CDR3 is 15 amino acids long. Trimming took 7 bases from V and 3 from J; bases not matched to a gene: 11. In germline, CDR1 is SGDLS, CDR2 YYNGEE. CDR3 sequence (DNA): TGTGCCAGCTGCCAAGGGAGCGGGGGAGAAGAGACCCAGTACTTC. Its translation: CASCQGSGGEETQYF.

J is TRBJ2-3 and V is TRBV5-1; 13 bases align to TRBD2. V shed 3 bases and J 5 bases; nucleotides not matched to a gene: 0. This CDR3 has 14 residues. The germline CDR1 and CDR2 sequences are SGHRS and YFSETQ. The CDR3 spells CASSWTSGRDTQYF. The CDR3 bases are TGCGCCAGCAGCTGGACTAGCGGGAGAGATACGCAGTATTTT.

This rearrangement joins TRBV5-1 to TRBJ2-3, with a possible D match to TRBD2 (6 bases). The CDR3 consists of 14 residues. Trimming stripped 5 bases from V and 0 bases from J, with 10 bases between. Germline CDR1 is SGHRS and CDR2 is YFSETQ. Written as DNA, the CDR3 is TGCGCCAGCAGGGCGGGGACTAGCACAGATACGCAGTATTTT. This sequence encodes CASRAGTSTDTQYF.

In nucleotides, the CDR3 is TGTGCCAGTAGTCCCGGGACAGGGGGCGAGCAGTACTTC. It codes for CASSPGTGGEQYF. This rearrangement joins TRBV19 to TRBJ2-5; 11 bases are a match to TRBD1. The end of the DNA fits TRBJ2-7 better, so the J call may be wrong. This CDR3 contains 13 residues. Germline CDR1 and CDR2: LNHDA and SQIVND (reference sequence).

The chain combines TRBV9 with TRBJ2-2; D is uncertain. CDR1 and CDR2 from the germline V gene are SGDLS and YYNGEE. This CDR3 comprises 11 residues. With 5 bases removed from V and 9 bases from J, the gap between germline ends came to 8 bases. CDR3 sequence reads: CASSGARELFF. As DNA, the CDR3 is TGTGCCAGCAGTGGAGCTCGGGAGCTGTTTTTT.

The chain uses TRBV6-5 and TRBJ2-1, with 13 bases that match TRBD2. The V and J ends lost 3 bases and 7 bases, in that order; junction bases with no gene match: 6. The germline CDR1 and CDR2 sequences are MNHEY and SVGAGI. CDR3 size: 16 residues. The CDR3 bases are TGTGCCAGCAGTTATCTTCGGACTAGCGGGAGAAATGAGCAGTTCTTC. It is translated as CASSYLRTSGRNEQFF.

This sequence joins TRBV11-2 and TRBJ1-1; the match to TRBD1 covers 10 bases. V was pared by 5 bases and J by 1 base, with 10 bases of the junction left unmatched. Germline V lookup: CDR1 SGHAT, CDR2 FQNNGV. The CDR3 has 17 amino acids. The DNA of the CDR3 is TGTGCCAGCAGCCCATGGGACAGGGGCTTGGGGAACACTGAAGCTTTCTTT. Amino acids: CASSPWDRGLGNTEAFF.

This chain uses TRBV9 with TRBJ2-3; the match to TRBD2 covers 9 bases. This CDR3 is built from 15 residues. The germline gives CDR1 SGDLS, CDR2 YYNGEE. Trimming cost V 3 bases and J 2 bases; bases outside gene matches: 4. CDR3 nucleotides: TGTGCCAGCAGCGCCCTAGCGGGAACCACAGATACGCAGTATTTT. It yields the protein CASSALAGTTDTQYF.

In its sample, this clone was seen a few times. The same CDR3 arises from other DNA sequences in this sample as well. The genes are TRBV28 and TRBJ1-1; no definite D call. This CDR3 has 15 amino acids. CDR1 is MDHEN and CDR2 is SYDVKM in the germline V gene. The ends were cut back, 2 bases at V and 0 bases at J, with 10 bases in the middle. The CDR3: CASSLLSNLNTEAFF. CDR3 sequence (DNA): TGTGCCAGCAGTTTACTGTCTAATCTGAACACTGAAGCTTTCTTT. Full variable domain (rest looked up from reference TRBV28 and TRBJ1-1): DVKVTQSSRYLVKRTGEKVFLECVQDMDHENMFWYRQDPGLGLRLIYFSYDVKMKEKGDIPEGYSVSREKKERFSLILESASTNQTSMYLCASSLLSNLNTEAFFGQGTRLTVV.

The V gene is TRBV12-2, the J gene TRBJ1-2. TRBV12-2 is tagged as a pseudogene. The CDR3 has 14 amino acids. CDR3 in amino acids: CASRRWEGDYGYTF. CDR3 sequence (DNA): TGTGCAAGTCGCCGCTGGGAGGGTGACTATGGCTACACCTTC.

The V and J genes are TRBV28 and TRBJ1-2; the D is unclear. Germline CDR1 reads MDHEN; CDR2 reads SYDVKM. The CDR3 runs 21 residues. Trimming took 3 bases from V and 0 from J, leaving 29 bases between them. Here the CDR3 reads CASSLFSPRAEISGANYGYTF. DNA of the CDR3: TGTGCCAGCAGTTTGTTTTCCCCCCGGGCCGAGATCTCGGGAGCTAACTATGGCTACACCTTC.

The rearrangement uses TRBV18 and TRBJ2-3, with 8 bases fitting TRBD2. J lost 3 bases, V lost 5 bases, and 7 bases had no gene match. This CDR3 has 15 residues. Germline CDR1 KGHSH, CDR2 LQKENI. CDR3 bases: TGTGCCAGCTCAAAAGCGGGAGCTCTGACAGATACGCAGTATTTT. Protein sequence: CASSKAGALTDTQYF.

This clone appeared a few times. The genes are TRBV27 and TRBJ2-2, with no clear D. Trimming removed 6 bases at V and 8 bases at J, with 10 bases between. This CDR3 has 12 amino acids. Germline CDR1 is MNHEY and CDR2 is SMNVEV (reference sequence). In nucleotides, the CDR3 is TGTGCCAGCAGCTATAGTTTGGGGGAGCTGTTTTTT. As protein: CASSYSLGELFF.